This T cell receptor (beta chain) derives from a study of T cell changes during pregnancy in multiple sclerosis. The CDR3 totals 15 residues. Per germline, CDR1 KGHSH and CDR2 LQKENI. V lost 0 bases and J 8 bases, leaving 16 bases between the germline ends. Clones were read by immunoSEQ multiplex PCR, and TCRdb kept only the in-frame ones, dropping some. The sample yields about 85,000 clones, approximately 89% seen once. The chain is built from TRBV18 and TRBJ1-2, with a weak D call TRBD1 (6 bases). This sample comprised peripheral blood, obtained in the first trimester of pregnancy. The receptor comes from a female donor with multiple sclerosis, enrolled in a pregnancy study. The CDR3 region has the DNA TGTGCCAGCTCACCACCGAGTACAGGGAGTTACGGCTACACCTTC. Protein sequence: CASSPPSTGSYGYTF.